These 11 T cell receptor beta chains were all obtained from the same sample, sequenced in a study of CD8 T cells in ankylosing spondylitis. TCRdb reanalysed the 5' RACE reads using MiXCR and keeps one entry per CDR3 protein. The data hold 230,000 or so distinct CDR3 sequences, with 15% to 20% observed a single time. Sequencing input: blood, either unsorted or a sorted T cell fraction (not recorded which). These receptor sequences come from a male donor with ankylosing spondylitis or in good health (not recorded which).

The chain links TRBV7-9 to TRBJ2-1, with 8 bases matching TRBD2. The CDR3 is 14 amino acids. CDR1 is SEHNR and CDR2 is FQNEAQ in the germline V gene (reference sequence). Germline trimming cut 1 base from V and 8 bases from J; bases unmatched to any gene: 4. CDR3 loop: CASSLGSGSYEQFF. DNA for the CDR3: TGTGCCAGCAGCTTAGGGAGCGGGAGCTATGAGCAGTTCTTC.

The rearrangement joins TRBV6-2 or TRBV6-3 to TRBJ2-1; possible D gene TRBD2, 6 bases. Germline assignment: CDR1 MNHEY and CDR2 SVGEGT. V was pared by 8 bases and J by 4 bases, with 15 bases between. The CDR3 is made up of 14 amino acids. The CDR3 spells CASGSGVPYNEQFF. The CDR3 DNA is TGTGCCAGCGGCTCGGGAGTACCGTACAATGAGCAGTTCTTC.

This clonotype was observed at least ten times. This rearrangement joins TRBV29-1 to TRBJ1-1; a possible D gene is TRBD1 (5 bases). Germline lookup yields CDR1 SQVTM and CDR2 ANQGSEA. The CDR3 is 16 residues long. V gave up 5 bases and J gave up 7 bases, with 26 bases separating them. CDR3 loop: CSVYGGVYGTRGEAFF. The CDR3 DNA reads TGCAGCGTTTATGGGGGGGTTTACGGGACGAGGGGTGAAGCTTTCTTT. Complete variable domain (other parts from reference TRBV29-1 and TRBJ1-1): SAVISQKPSRDICQRGTSLTIQCQVDSQVTMMFWYRQQPGQSLTLIATANQGSEATYESGFVIDKFPISRPNLTFSTLTVSNMSPEDSSIYLCSVYGGVYGTRGEAFFGQGTRLTVV.

V is TRBV4-3 and J is TRBJ1-1; a weak D match, TRBD1 (5 bases). Per germline, CDR1 LGHNA and CDR2 YSLEER. There are 17 residues in the CDR3. Trimming left V 0 bases short and J 0 bases short, with 14 bases between. Here the CDR3 reads CASSQDRAHNMNTEAFF. CDR3 sequence (DNA): TGCGCCAGCAGCCAAGACAGGGCCCACAACATGAACACTGAAGCTTTCTTT.

A few counts support this clonotype. A much more abundant neighbour one base away suggests this may be a read error. This sequence joins TRBV27 and TRBJ1-3; D is uncertain. The CDR3 is 15 amino acids. In germline, CDR1 is MNHEY, CDR2 SMNVEV (reference sequence). Trimming cost V 7 bases and J 3 bases, with 16 bases left between them. CDR3 residues: CASTSAYGIGNTIYF. The DNA for the CDR3 is TGTGCCAGCACCTCCGCTTATGGAATTGGAAACACCATATATTTT.

This clonotype came up a few times. This chain uses TRBV6-5 with TRBJ2-3, with 7 bases aligning to TRBD1. V lost 0 bases, J lost 2 bases, and 2 bases stayed unmatched. The CDR3 has 15 residues. Per germline, CDR1 MNHEY and CDR2 SVGAGI. CDR3 residues: CASSYSGQNTDTQYF. The CDR3 nucleotides read TGTGCCAGCAGTTACTCGGGACAGAACACAGATACGCAGTATTTT.

This clonotype was counted once. The chain employs TRBV10-3 and TRBJ2-7, with 7 bases aligning to TRBD2. The CDR3 totals 17 residues. CDR1 and CDR2 from the germline V gene are ENHRY and SYGVKD. V dropped 1 base and J dropped 1; count of bases not matched to a gene: 10. The CDR3 region is CAISEFGREDYSYEQYF. Here the CDR3 DNA reads TGTGCCATCAGTGAGTTTGGACGGGAGGACTATTCCTACGAGCAGTACTTC.

This clonotype occurred a few times. This chain connects TRBV18 to TRBJ2-1, with a possible D match to TRBD2 (5 bases). Germline CDR1 and CDR2: KGHSH and LQKENI. The ends were cut back, 10 bases at V and 2 bases at J, with 15 bases in the middle. The CDR3 runs to 14 residues. The CDR3 is CATDLGGTYNEQFF. As DNA, the CDR3 is TGTGCCACTGACCTAGGAGGTACCTACAATGAGCAGTTCTTC.

A few counts support this clonotype. The chain joins TRBV6-1 to TRBJ1-4; D may be TRBD1 (6 bases). The length of the CDR3 is 17 residues. Germline V gene sequence: CDR1 MNHNS, CDR2 SASEGT. V was cut by 3 bases and J by 8 bases, with 22 bases left in between. CDR3 loop: CASSDSFEDSSFEKLFF. The CDR3 DNA reads TGTGCCAGCAGTGATTCGTTCGAGGACAGCTCGTTCGAAAAACTGTTTTTT.

This clonotype was found a few times. The genes are TRBV4-2 and TRBJ2-3, with D possibly matching TRBD2 (5 bases). Per the germline V gene, CDR1 is LGHNA and CDR2 is YNFKEQ. The CDR3 runs 16 residues. V was clipped by 5 bases and J by 4 bases, with 19 bases between them. CDR3 region: CASSYQPRRTPDTQYF. The DNA of the CDR3 is TGTGCCAGCAGCTACCAACCCCGGAGGACTCCAGATACGCAGTATTTT.

The chain joins TRBV28 to TRBJ2-7, with TRBD1 matching 7 bases. V shed 3 bases, J shed 4 bases, and the junction held 15 bases outside the gene matches. Germline V gene data show CDR1 as MDHEN and CDR2 as SYDVKM. The CDR3 totals 17 residues. CDR3 protein: CASSFSGTESTLYEQYF. CDR3 nucleotides: TGTGCCAGCAGTTTTTCCGGGACAGAAAGTACCTTGTACGAGCAGTACTTC.